Many counts were recorded for the clone carrying this T cell receptor beta chain. Its antigen is as yet unknown. The sample originates from a study of T cells in Graves' hyperthyroidism and ophthalmopathy. Overall study results and limits: Ophthalmopathy was told apart from stable hyperthyroidism by a 13 V-J model. Among clonotypes expanded in thyroid above 0.001, most were also found in blood.

Looked up from germline, CDR1 is SNHLY and CDR2 is FYNNEI. The CDR3 is 17 amino acids. V dropped 8 bases and J dropped 0 bases, with 20 bases sitting between them. TCR beta CDR3 sequences were amplified from RNA transcripts. The study used the HTBI primer set for a first-round RT-PCR of the TCR CDR3. TCRdb fed the multiplex PCR reads into MiXCR, producing one record per CDR3 protein. In the table there are some 350,000 distinct CDR3 sequences, roughly 13% of which are singletons. The sequenced sample consisted of blood. The receptor was derived from a woman aged 40 to 50 with Graves' ophthalmopathy. This rearrangement joins TRBV2 to TRBJ2-1; maybe TRBD2 (5 bases). CDR3 sequence reads: CASLTRPPGSSYNEQFF. The CDR3 DNA reads as TGTGCCAGCCTAACCCGACCACCGGGGAGCTCCTACAATGAGCAGTTCTTC.